The 19 T cell receptor beta chains below come from one sample, sequenced in a study of blood T cell repertoires in COVID-19. Assay used: immunoSEQ multiplex PCR; TCRdb lists only in-frame clones, some missing. The sample has about 210,000 clones, more than 70% seen once. The sequenced sample was peripheral blood. These receptors were obtained from a woman aged 45 to 65 with acute or convalescent COVID-19.

The chain recombines TRBV7-9 with TRBJ1-5; D ambiguous. There are 15 residues in the CDR3. CDR1 and CDR2 from the germline V gene are SEHNR and FQNEAQ (reference sequence). Trimming left V 5 bases short and J 5 bases short, with 16 bases between. In DNA form, the CDR3 reads TGTGCCAGCAGCCCCCTTGAGGGAAGCTATCAGCCCCAGCATTTT. Encoded protein: CASSPLEGSYQPQHF.

V is TRBV2 and J is TRBJ2-2; 10 nucleotides line up with TRBD2. Germline lookup yields CDR1 SNHLY and CDR2 FYNNEI. This CDR3 spans 15 amino acids. Losses at the gene ends were 6 bases for V and 5 bases for J; bases not matched to a gene: 6. DNA for the CDR3: TGTGCCAGCAGCCCTAGCGGGAGAAATACCGGGGAGCTGTTTTTT. Translating it yields CASSPSGRNTGELFF.

The chain has TRBV18 and TRBJ2-1, with 9 bases identical to TRBD1. Germline trimming cut 2 bases from V and 5 bases from J; bases unmatched to any gene: 7. The germline V gene encodes CDR1 KGHSH and CDR2 LQKENI. CDR3 length: 16 residues. The CDR3 spells CASSPTGTGRDNEQFF. Here the CDR3 DNA reads TGTGCCAGCTCACCAACCGGGACAGGGCGCGACAATGAGCAGTTCTTC.

CDR3 nucleotide sequence: TGTGCCAGCTCGAGGACTAGCGGGAGTGTCAGCACAGATACGCAGTATTTT. Translated: CASSRTSGSVSTDTQYF. The genes are TRBV2 and TRBJ2-3; the match to TRBD2 covers 13 bases. The germline CDR1 and CDR2 sequences are SNHLY and FYNNEI. Germline trimming cut 8 bases from V and 0 bases from J; bases unmatched to any gene: 8. The CDR3 contains 17 residues. Full variable domain (rest looked up from reference TRBV2 and TRBJ2-3): EPEVTQTPSHQVTQMGQEVILRCVPISNHLYFYWYRQILGQKVEFLVSFYNNEISEKSEIFDDQFSVERPDGSNFTLKIRSTKLEDSAMYFCASSRTSGSVSTDTQYFGPGTRLTVL.

The CDR3 region is CSVVSSSYEQYF. As DNA, the CDR3 is TGCAGCGTTGTATCCAGTTCCTACGAGCAGTACTTC. The V call is TRBV29-1, the J call TRBJ2-7; no clear D gene. CDR3 length: 12 amino acids. Germline assignment: CDR1 SQVTM and CDR2 ANQGSEA. The V gene lost 4 bases and the J gene lost 1 base, with 8 bases spanning the gap.

The genes are TRBV28 and TRBJ2-7; D perhaps matches TRBD1 (6 bases). The germline V gene encodes CDR1 MDHEN and CDR2 SYDVKM. The CDR3 sequence is 14 residues long. V was trimmed by 6 bases and J by 3 bases, leaving 15 bases between them. The CDR3 nucleotides are TGTGCCAGCAGGTTACGGGACATCTACTACGAGCAGTACTTC. Protein: CASRLRDIYYEQYF.

The rearrangement uses TRBV9 and TRBJ2-2, with TRBD2 matching over 8 bases. Germline loops: CDR1 SGDLS, CDR2 YYNGEE. The junction had 9 bases not matched to a gene; V was cut back by 2 bases and J by 6 bases. The CDR3 contains 16 residues. In DNA form, the CDR3 reads TGTGCCAGCAGCGTGGGTAGCGGGATAAGGGCCGGGGAGCTGTTTTTT. Translation gives CASSVGSGIRAGELFF.

J is TRBJ2-5 and V is TRBV4-2; 8 bases fit TRBD2. The CDR3 length is 16 residues. The J segment lost 1 base and the V segment lost 6 bases, leaving 10 bases of the junction unmatched. The germline gives CDR1 LGHNA, CDR2 YNFKEQ. The CDR3 protein is CASSPEGAGGQETQYF. DNA for the CDR3: TGTGCCAGCAGTCCGGAGGGCGCGGGAGGCCAAGAGACCCAGTACTTC.

The chain has TRBV3-1 (or the pseudogene TRBV3-2) and TRBJ2-2; D is unclear. From germline, CDR1 is LGHDT and CDR2 YNNKEL (reference sequence). V dropped 4 bases and J dropped 2 bases, with 11 bases sitting between them. The CDR3 sequence is 15 residues long. Written as DNA, the CDR3 is TGTGCCAGCAGCCCTGCCCTAGTCAACACCGGGGAGCTGTTTTTT. As protein: CASSPALVNTGELFF.

This sequence joins TRBV7-2 and TRBJ1-1; D may be TRBD1 (5 bases). Germline V gene lookup returns CDR1 SGHTA and CDR2 FQGNSA. The CDR3 length is 14 residues. Trimming cost V 5 bases and J 1 base, with 11 bases left between them. Here the CDR3 reads CASSPRRGNTEAFF. In nucleotides, the CDR3 is TGTGCCAGCAGCCCGAGAAGGGGGAACACTGAAGCTTTCTTT.

This clone appeared a single time. This sequence joins TRBV10-2 and TRBJ1-5, with D unclear. The CDR3 length is 14 residues. V was shortened by 6 bases and J by 3 bases, with 12 bases between the two germline ends. The V gene's germline CDR1 is WSHSY and CDR2 SAAADI. The CDR3 nucleotides read TGCGCCAGCAGATCGGGAAGCGCCAATCAGCCCCAGCATTTT. Translated, it gives CASRSGSANQPQHF.

This clone was found once. At one of its ends the junction is not consistent with the germline gene, which may arise from a read error. The chain has TRBV20-1 and TRBJ1-1; D remains ambiguous. Germline CDR1 DFQATT, CDR2 SNEGSKA (reference sequence). CDR3 length: 10 amino acids. The CDR3 loop reads CSAGDAEAFF. The CDR3 bases are TGCAGTGCCGGAGATGCTGAGGCTTTCTTT.

This clone has only one observation. The chain is built from TRBV5-1 and TRBJ2-5, with TRBD1 as a possible D gene (6 bases). Trimming stripped 3 bases from V and 5 bases from J, with 11 bases between. Germline lookup yields CDR1 SGHRS and CDR2 YFSETQ. CDR3 length equals 13 residues. Here the CDR3 reads CASSSTGLETQYF. DNA for the CDR3: TGCGCCAGCAGCTCGACAGGTTTGGAGACCCAGTACTTC. Drawing the rest from reference TRBV5-1 and TRBJ2-5, the complete variable domain is KAGVTQTPRYLIKTRGQQVTLSCSPISGHRSVSWYQQTPGQGLQFLFEYFSETQRNKGNFPGRFSGRQFSNSRSEMNVSTLELGDSALYLCASSSTGLETQYFGPGTRLLVL.

This clone appeared once. The V and J genes are TRBV7-6 and TRBJ2-2; 9 nucleotides line up with TRBD1. There are 20 residues in the CDR3. V trimming: 2 bases; J trimming: 1 base; junction bases outside the gene matches: 14. Germline V CDR1 and CDR2: SGHVS, FNYEAQ. The DNA for the CDR3 is TGTGCCAGCAGCTTACCATCGAGGGACAGGGAACGTAGGAACACCGGGGAGCTGTTTTTT. Protein: CASSLPSRDRERRNTGELFF. Together with reference TRBV7-6 and TRBJ2-2, the CDR3 gives the full variable domain: GAGVSQSPRYKVTKRGQDVALRCDPISGHVSLYWYRQALGQGPEFLTYFNYEAQQDKSGLPNDRFSAERPEGSISTLTIQRTEQRDSAMYRCASSLPSRDRERRNTGELFFGEGSRLTVL.

This sequence joins TRBV6-2 or TRBV6-3 and TRBJ2-7; 8 bases align to TRBD1. The germline V gene encodes CDR1 MNHEY and CDR2 SVGEGT. Germline trimming cut 2 bases from V and 6 bases from J; bases unmatched to any gene: 24. The CDR3 loop spans 20 amino acids. This CDR3 is CASSYPIKSGQGPNRGEQYF. The CDR3 DNA reads as TGTGCCAGCAGTTACCCGATCAAGAGCGGACAGGGCCCCAATCGTGGCGAGCAGTACTTC.

J is TRBJ2-1 and V is TRBV15; D may be TRBD1 (6 bases). Between the trimmed V and J ends, which lost 0 bases and 2 bases, there was a span of 11 bases. The CDR3 consists of 16 residues. The germline V gene has CDR1 LNHNV and CDR2 YYDKDF (reference sequence). CDR3 sequence (DNA): TGTGCCACCAGCAGAGATGCGACAGGTCCCTACAATGAGCAGTTCTTC. It encodes CATSRDATGPYNEQFF.

As DNA, the CDR3 is TGTGCCAGCAGTTTGCTAGCGGTGGGCTCCTACGAGCAGTACTTC. Encoded protein: CASSLLAVGSYEQYF. This sequence joins TRBV6-5 and TRBJ2-7; TRBD2 agrees at 7 bases. Germline CDR1 and CDR2: MNHEY and SVGAGI. The CDR3 contains 15 residues. The V gene end was trimmed by 4 bases and the J gene end by 0 bases; junction bases not matched to a gene: 6.

This clone was seen once. The J gene is TRBJ2-3, the V gene TRBV25-1; 8 bases agree with TRBD1. Germline V gives CDR1 MGHDK, CDR2 SYGVNS. This CDR3 has 15 residues. V trimming: 4 bases; J trimming: 2 bases; junction bases outside the gene matches: 5. For the CDR3, the DNA is TGTGCCAGCAGTGTTCAGGGGGCAGTCACAGATACGCAGTATTTT. Residues: CASSVQGAVTDTQYF.

The rearrangement uses TRBV2 and TRBJ2-3; D is unresolved. V lost 5 bases and J 6 bases, leaving 6 bases between the germline ends. The V gene's germline CDR1 is SNHLY and CDR2 FYNNEI. This CDR3 has 11 residues. The CDR3 nucleotides are TGTGCCAGCAGTCCCCCTGATACGCAGTATTTT. Translating it yields CASSPPDTQYF. Full variable domain (outside the CDR3, taken from reference TRBV2 and TRBJ2-3): EPEVTQTPSHQVTQMGQEVILRCVPISNHLYFYWYRQILGQKVEFLVSFYNNEISEKSEIFDDQFSVERPDGSNFTLKIRSTKLEDSAMYFCASSPPDTQYFGPGTRLTVL.